The present TCR beta chain was sequenced within a study of blood T cell repertoires in COVID-19. The overall study: PBMCs, B-cell-depleted T cells, or T cells provided the cDNA or gDNA that made up the material.

Some clones are missing from TCRdb's copy, which holds only in-frame ones; the method was immunoSEQ multiplex PCR. The table records under 150,000 clones, more than 70% of them present only once. This clone was recorded only once. V lost 8 bases to trimming and J lost 5 bases, with 13 bases between them. The CDR3 runs 14 residues. From germline, CDR1 is LNHDA and CDR2 SQIVND (reference sequence). The chain is built from TRBV19 and TRBJ1-6; D unclear. Input material: peripheral blood. This TCR was sampled from a human donor in a cohort sampled during active COVID-19. CDR3 sequence reads: CASSDRGNNSPLHF. CDR3 nucleotide sequence: TGTGCCAGTTCGGACCGCGGGAATAATTCACCCCTCCACTTT.